This TCR beta chain was observed in a study of blood T cell repertoires in COVID-19. Study at large: Sources were T cells, B-cell-depleted T cells, or PBMCs; the material itself was cDNA or gDNA.

Trimming took 5 bases from V and 2 from J; bases not matched to a gene: 4. CDR3 length: 15 amino acids. Germline values: CDR1 SGHAT, CDR2 FQNNGV. Original handling: Estimated nucleated cell counts came from reference gene primer amplification. Assay used: immunoSEQ multiplex PCR; TCRdb lists only in-frame clones, some missing. V, J and clone size derive from that table, while D and trimming were established from the DNA sequence. This sample has about 300,000 clones, with more than 70% found just once. The chain recombines TRBV11-2 with TRBJ2-3, with TRBD2 matching 10 bases. This clonotype was sampled from a man aged 18 to 29 who had recovered from COVID-19. The sample taken for sequencing was peripheral blood. The CDR3 bases are TGTGCCAGCAGCGCGGGACTAGCGAACACAGATACGCAGTATTTT. This gives the protein CASSAGLANTDTQYF.